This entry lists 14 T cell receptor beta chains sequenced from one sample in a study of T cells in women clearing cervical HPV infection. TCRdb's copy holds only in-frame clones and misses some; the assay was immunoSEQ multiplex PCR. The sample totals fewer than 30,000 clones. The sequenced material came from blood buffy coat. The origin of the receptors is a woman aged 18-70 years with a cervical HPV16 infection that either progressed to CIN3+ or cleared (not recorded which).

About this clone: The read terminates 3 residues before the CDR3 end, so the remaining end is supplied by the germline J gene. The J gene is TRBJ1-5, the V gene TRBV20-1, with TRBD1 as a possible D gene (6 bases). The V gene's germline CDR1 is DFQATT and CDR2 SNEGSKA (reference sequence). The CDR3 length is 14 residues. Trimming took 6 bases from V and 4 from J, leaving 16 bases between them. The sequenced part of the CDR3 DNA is TGCAGTGCCCCTACATCAGGGGTAAATCAGCCC. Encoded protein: CSAPTSGVNQP. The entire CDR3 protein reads CSAPTSGVNQPQHF.

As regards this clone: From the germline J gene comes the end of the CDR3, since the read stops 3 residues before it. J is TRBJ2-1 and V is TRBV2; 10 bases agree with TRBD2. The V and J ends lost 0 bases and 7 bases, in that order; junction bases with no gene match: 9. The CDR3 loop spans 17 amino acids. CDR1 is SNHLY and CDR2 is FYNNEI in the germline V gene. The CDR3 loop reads CASSEARSGRARNEQFF. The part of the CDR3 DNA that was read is TGTGCCAGCAGTGAAGCGCGGAGCGGGAGGGCCCGGAATGAG. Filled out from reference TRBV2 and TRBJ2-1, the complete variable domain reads EPEVTQTPSHQVTQMGQEVILRCVPISNHLYFYWYRQILGQKVEFLVSFYNNEISEKSEIFDDQFSVERPDGSNFTLKIRSTKLEDSAMYFCASSEARSGRARNEQFFGPGTRLTVL.

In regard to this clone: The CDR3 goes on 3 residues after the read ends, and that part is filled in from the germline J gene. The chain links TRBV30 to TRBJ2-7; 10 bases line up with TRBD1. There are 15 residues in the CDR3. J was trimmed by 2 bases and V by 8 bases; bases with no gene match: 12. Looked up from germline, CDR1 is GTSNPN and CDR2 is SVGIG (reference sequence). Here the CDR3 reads CARRDRGRVAYEQYF. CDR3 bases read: TGTGCCCGCAGAGACAGGGGGCGCGTGGCCTACGAG. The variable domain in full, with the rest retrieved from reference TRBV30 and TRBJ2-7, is SQTIHQWPATLVQPVGSPLSLECTVEGTSNPNLYWYRQAAGRGLQLLFYSVGIGQISSEVPQNLSASRPQDRQFILSSKKLLLSDSGFYLCARRDRGRVAYEQYFGPGTRLTVT.

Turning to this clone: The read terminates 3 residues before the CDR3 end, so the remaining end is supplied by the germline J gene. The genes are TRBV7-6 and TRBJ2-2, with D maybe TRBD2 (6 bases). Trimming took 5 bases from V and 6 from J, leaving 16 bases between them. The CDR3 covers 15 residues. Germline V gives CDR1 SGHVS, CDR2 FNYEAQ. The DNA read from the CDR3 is TGTGCCAGCAGCCCCGGGACTCCCGGGGCCGGGGAG. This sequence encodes CASSPGTPGAGE. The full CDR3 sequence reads CASSPGTPGAGELFF. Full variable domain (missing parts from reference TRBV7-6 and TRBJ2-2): GAGVSQSPRYKVTKRGQDVALRCDPISGHVSLYWYRQALGQGPEFLTYFNYEAQQDKSGLPNDRFSAERPEGSISTLTIQRTEQRDSAMYRCASSPGTPGAGELFFGEGSRLTVL.

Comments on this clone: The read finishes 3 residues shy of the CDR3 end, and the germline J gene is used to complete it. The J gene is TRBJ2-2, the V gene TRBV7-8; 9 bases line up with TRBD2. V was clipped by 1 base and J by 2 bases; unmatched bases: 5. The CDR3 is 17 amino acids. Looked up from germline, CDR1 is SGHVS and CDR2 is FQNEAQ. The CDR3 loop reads CASSLGSGTSNTGELFF. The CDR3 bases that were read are TGTGCCAGCAGCTTAGGTTCGGGGACTAGCAACACCGGGGAG.

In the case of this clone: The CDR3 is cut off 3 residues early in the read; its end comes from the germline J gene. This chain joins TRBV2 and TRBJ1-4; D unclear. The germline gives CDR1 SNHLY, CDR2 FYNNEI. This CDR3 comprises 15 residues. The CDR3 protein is CASRRGADGGSPLFF. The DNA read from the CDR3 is TGTGCCAGCCGGCGAGGAGCGGATGGCGGCTCACCA.

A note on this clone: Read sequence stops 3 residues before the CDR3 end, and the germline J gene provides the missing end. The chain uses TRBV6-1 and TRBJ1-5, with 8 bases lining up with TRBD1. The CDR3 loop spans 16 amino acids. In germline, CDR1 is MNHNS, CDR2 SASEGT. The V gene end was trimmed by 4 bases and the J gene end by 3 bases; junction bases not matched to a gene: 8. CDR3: CASSGRTGISNQPQHF. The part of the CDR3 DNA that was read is TGTGCCAGCAGTGGCCGGACAGGGATATCCAATCAGCCC.

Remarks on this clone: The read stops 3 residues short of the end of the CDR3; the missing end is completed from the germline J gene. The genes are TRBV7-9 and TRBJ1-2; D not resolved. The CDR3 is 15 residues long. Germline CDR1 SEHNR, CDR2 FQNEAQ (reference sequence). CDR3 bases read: TGTGCCAGCAGCCGCCTAGCGGGAGCCTACAATGAC. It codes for CASSRLAGAYND. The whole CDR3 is CASSRLAGAYNDYTF.

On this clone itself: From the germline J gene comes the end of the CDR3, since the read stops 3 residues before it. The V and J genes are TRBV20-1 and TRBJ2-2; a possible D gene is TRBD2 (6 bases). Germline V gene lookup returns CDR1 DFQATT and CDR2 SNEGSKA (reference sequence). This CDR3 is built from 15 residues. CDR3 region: CSASHRGLGNEKLFF. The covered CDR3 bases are TGCAGTGCGTCTCATCGGGGGTTAGGTAATGAAAAG.

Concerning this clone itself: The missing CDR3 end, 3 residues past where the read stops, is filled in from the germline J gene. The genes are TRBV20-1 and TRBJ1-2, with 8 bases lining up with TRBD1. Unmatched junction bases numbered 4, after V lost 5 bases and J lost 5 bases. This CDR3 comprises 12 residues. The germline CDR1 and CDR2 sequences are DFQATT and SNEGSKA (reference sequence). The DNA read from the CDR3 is TGCAGTGCTCCAGACAGGGGATATGGC. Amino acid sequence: CSAPDRGYG. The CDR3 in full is CSAPDRGYGYTF.

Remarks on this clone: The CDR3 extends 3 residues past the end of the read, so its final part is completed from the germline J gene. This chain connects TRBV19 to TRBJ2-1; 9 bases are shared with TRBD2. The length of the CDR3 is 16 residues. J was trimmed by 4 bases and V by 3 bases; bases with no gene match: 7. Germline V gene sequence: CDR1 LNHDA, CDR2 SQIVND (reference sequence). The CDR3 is CASSIGSAGGYNEQFF. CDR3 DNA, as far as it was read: TGTGCCAGTAGTATTGGATCAGCGGGGGGATACAATGAG. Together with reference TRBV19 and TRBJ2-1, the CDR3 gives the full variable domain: DGGITQSPKYLFRKEGQNVTLSCEQNLNHDAMYWYRQDPGQGLRLIYYSQIVNDFQKGDIAEGYSVSREKKESFPLTVTSAQKNPTAFYLCASSIGSAGGYNEQFFGPGTRLTVL.

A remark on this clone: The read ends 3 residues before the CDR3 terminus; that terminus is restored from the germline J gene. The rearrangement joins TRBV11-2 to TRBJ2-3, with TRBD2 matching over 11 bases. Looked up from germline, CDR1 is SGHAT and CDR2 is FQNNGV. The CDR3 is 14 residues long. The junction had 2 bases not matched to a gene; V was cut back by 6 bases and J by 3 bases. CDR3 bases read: TGTGCCAGCAGTCGGACTAGCGGGACAGATACG. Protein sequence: CASSRTSGTDT. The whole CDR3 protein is CASSRTSGTDTQYF.

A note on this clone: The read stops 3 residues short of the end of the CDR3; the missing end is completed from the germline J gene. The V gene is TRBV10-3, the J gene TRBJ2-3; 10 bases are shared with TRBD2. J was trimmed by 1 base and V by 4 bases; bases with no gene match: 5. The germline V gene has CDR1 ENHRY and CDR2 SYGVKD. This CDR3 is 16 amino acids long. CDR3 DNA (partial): TGTGCCATCAGTGGGGGGCTAGCGGGAGGCACAGATACG. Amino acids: CAISGGLAGGTDT. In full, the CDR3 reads CAISGGLAGGTDTQYF.

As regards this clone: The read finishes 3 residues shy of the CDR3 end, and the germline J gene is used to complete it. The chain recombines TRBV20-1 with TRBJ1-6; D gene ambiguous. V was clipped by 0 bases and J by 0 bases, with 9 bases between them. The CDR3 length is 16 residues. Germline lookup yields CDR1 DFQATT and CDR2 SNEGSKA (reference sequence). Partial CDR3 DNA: TGCAGTGCTAGAGATATACAAAGCTCCTATAATTCACCC. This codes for CSARDIQSSYNSP. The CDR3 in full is CSARDIQSSYNSPLHF.